This T cell receptor beta chain was found in a study of T-cell memory formation after mild COVID-19. The 5'RACE method, run with constant-segment primers, produced TCR alpha and TCR beta cDNA libraries (carrying sample barcodes and UMIs). From the 5' RACE reads, TCRdb called clonotypes with MiXCR, one entry per CDR3 protein. The table has about 140,000 distinct CDR3 sequences, approximately 6% seen once; the top ten hold approximately 2.1%. This clonotype was detected ten times or more. The antigen remains undetermined. Study-wide points: Among CD4+ contracting clones, most were CM and EM, and CD8+ ones EMRA. A subset of responding clones appeared in pre-infection memory, suggesting cross-reactive memory joined. While clones contracting from day 15 to 85 were balanced between CD4 and CD8, later expanders leaned CD4+.

This clonotype was obtained from an adult woman who had mild COVID-19 (a few samples of this study predate the infection). Cell type and time point are not known. The source material was PBMCs or a T cell subset sorted from them (not recorded which).

CDR3 sequence: CATSETASGRGNEQFF. The CDR3 bases are TGTGCCACCAGTGAGACCGCTAGCGGGAGGGGTAATGAGCAGTTCTTC. The chain combines TRBV24-1 with TRBJ2-1; 12 positions agree with TRBD2. This CDR3 is built from 16 residues. V shed 4 bases and J 7 bases; nucleotides not matched to a gene: 7. CDR1 is KGHDR, CDR2 SFDVKD, per germline.